This T cell receptor beta chain emerged from a study of CD8 T cells in ankylosing spondylitis. Germline V CDR1 and CDR2: LGHDT, YNNKEL (reference sequence). The junction had 3 bases not matched to a gene; V was cut back by 6 bases and J by 0 bases. The CDR3 extends over 14 amino acids. In TCRdb, the 5' RACE reads were re-called with MiXCR into one record per CDR3 protein. The profile shows roughly 180,000 distinct CDR3 sequences, roughly 13% of them singletons. The source of this sequence is a male donor with ankylosing spondylitis or in good health (not recorded which). V gene TRBV3-1 combines with J gene TRBJ2-7; TRBD1 aligns across 9 bases. Sample: blood, either unsorted or a sorted T cell fraction (not recorded which). CDR3 DNA sequence: TGTGCCAGCAGTGGACAGGGGACCTCCTACGAGCAGTACTTC. Translation: CASSGQGTSYEQYF.